This entry lists 28 T cell receptor beta chains sequenced from one sample in a study of cytomegalovirus exposure and HLA in healthy donors. Researchers ran the PCR with 60 Vbeta and 13 Jbeta primers. Data came from immunoSEQ multiplex PCR; TCRdb stores just in-frame clones and leaves some out. This sample carries some 150,000 clones, approximately 80% of them seen once, and the ten largest clones take 0.6% to 0.95%. Sequencing input: PBMCs. These TCRs come from a female donor in good health and CMV-seronegative.

The chain employs TRBV7-2 and TRBJ1-6, with 7 bases identical to TRBD1. CDR3 length: 16 amino acids. Germline V gene data show CDR1 as SGHTA and CDR2 as FQGNSA. V shed 5 bases and J 6 bases; nucleotides not matched to a gene: 10. The CDR3 nucleotides read TGTGCCAGCAGCCAGACAGGGACCCGCGGTAATTCACCCCTCCACTTT. It is translated as CASSQTGTRGNSPLHF.

This chain joins TRBV19 and TRBJ2-1; 7 nucleotides line up with TRBD2. Germline V gives CDR1 LNHDA, CDR2 SQIVND (reference sequence). The CDR3 loop spans 17 amino acids. With 5 bases clipped from V and 1 base from J, the junction kept 11 bases outside the gene matches. CDR3 protein: CASSSPIVGGSYNEQFF. In DNA, the CDR3 is TGTGCCAGTAGTTCCCCGATTGTGGGGGGGTCCTACAATGAGCAGTTCTTC.

The gene calls are TRBV19 and TRBJ2-7; TRBD1 matches 10 bases. CDR3 length: 14 amino acids. V gave up 10 bases and J gave up 2 bases; unmatched junction bases: 8. The germline V gene has CDR1 LNHDA and CDR2 SQIVND (reference sequence). The CDR3: CATQSTGGPYEQYF. The CDR3 nucleotides are TGTGCCACTCAATCGACAGGGGGCCCCTACGAGCAGTACTTC.

The chain uses TRBV10-2 and TRBJ1-1, with TRBD1 matching 7 bases. The V and J ends lost 2 bases and 4 bases, in that order; junction bases with no gene match: 1. The CDR3 loop spans 13 amino acids. Germline values: CDR1 WSHSY, CDR2 SAAADI. The CDR3 region has the DNA TGCGCCAGCAGTGAGCAGGGGGGCACTGAAGCTTTCTTT. Its protein product is CASSEQGGTEAFF.

This clone has only a few counts. At one boundary the junction diverges from the germline segment, which might be a read error. The chain uses TRBV4-3 and TRBJ2-6, with TRBD2 matching over 9 bases. Germline CDR1 and CDR2: LGHNA and YSLEER. CDR3 length: 18 amino acids. This CDR3 reads CASSPSGGGASGANGLTF. CDR3 bases: TGCGCCAGCAGCCCTTCTGGCGGGGGGGCCTCTGGGGCCAACGGCCTGACTTTC.

V gene TRBV30 combines with J gene TRBJ2-3, with D perhaps matching TRBD2 (5 bases). This CDR3 is 15 amino acids long. CDR1 is GTSNPN, CDR2 SVGIG, per germline (reference sequence). V dropped 4 bases and J dropped 1 base, with 15 bases sitting between them. The CDR3, as DNA: TGTGCCTGGACCCCTATTGGTAGCGGCACAGATACGCAGTATTTT. It is translated as CAWTPIGSGTDTQYF. Together with reference TRBV30 and TRBJ2-3, the CDR3 gives the full variable domain: SQTIHQWPATLVQPVGSPLSLECTVEGTSNPNLYWYRQAAGRGLQLLFYSVGIGQISSEVPQNLSASRPQDRQFILSSKKLLLSDSGFYLCAWTPIGSGTDTQYFGPGTRLTVL.

The chain has TRBV19 and TRBJ1-2; D gene uncertain. Trimming took 0 bases from V and 11 from J, leaving 13 bases between them. CDR3 length equals 13 residues. Germline values: CDR1 LNHDA, CDR2 SQIVND (reference sequence). CDR3 amino acids: CASSIDPILVYTF. The CDR3 DNA is TGTGCCAGTAGTATAGACCCAATCCTAGTTTACACCTTC.

This chain links TRBV7-2 with TRBJ1-2; 8 bases agree with TRBD1. Germline V CDR1 and CDR2: SGHTA, FQGNSA. The CDR3 runs 16 residues. The V gene end was trimmed by 5 bases and the J gene end by 3 bases; junction bases not matched to a gene: 11. This CDR3 reads CASSPRTGMVDYGYTF. CDR3 nucleotide sequence: TGTGCCAGCAGCCCCCGGACAGGGATGGTAGACTATGGCTACACCTTC. The full variable domain, in which reference TRBV7-2 and TRBJ1-2 provide the parts outside the CDR3, is GAGVSQSPSNKVTEKGKDVELRCDPISGHTALYWYRQSLGQGLEFLIYFQGNSAPDKSGLPSDRFSAERTGGSVSTLTIQRTQQEDSAVYLCASSPRTGMVDYGYTFGSGTRLTVV.

This clone has only a few counts. One end of the junction is discordant with germline, which a read error may explain. The chain uses TRBV7-7 and TRBJ2-3, with 12 bases that match TRBD2. The germline gives CDR1 SSHAT, CDR2 FNYEAQ (reference sequence). CDR3 size: 17 residues. The CDR3: CASSPTSGGPRTDTQYF. CDR3 nucleotide sequence: TGTGCTAGCAGCCCGACTAGCGGGGGCCCGAGGACAGATACGCAGTATTTT.

The chain combines TRBV18 with TRBJ2-7; 9 nucleotides align to TRBD2. Germline lookup yields CDR1 KGHSH and CDR2 LQKENI. The junction had 6 bases not matched to a gene; V was cut back by 6 bases and J by 3 bases. The CDR3 loop spans 14 amino acids. CDR3 nucleotide sequence: TGTGCCAGCTCGCCCACGACTAGCGGCTACGAGCAGTACTTC. It encodes CASSPTTSGYEQYF.

This chain links TRBV4-1 with TRBJ2-2, with D tentatively TRBD2 (6 bases). Germline values: CDR1 MGHRA, CDR2 YSYEKL. The V end lost 3 bases, the J end lost 10 bases, and 24 bases lay between the germline ends. The CDR3 loop spans 17 amino acids. The CDR3 DNA reads TGCGCCAGCAGCCAGGGTCGGGTCGGGCGGGATCGCGCGGAGCTGTTTTTT. Encoded protein: CASSQGRVGRDRAELFF.

The chain joins TRBV5-6 to TRBJ2-2, with D maybe TRBD1 (5 bases). V gave up 4 bases and J gave up 0 bases, with 10 bases separating them. Germline values: CDR1 SGHDT, CDR2 YYEEEE. The CDR3 is 15 residues long. The CDR3 region has the DNA TGTGCCAGCAGCGCCGTAGGGGCGAACACCGGGGAGCTGTTTTTT. Amino acid sequence: CASSAVGANTGELFF.

The J gene is TRBJ1-1, the V gene TRBV30; 9 bases match TRBD1. The trim removed 5 bases at V and 0 bases at J, leaving 4 bases unmatched. The germline V gene has CDR1 GTSNPN and CDR2 SVGIG (reference sequence). The CDR3 extends over 14 amino acids. The CDR3 DNA follows: TGTGCCTGGCAACAGGGGGCCATGAACACTGAAGCTTTCTTT. Translating it yields CAWQQGAMNTEAFF.

This clone occurred once. CDR3 region: CASSLVPGGPNTGELFF. CDR3 sequence (DNA): TGTGCCAGCAGCTTAGTTCCGGGGGGCCCTAACACCGGGGAGCTGTTTTTT. The chain uses TRBV7-2 and TRBJ2-2; a possible D gene is TRBD2 (7 bases). The V gene lost 1 base and the J gene lost 2 bases, with 14 bases spanning the gap. The CDR3 is made up of 17 amino acids. Germline lookup yields CDR1 SGHTA and CDR2 FQGNSA.

This clone was seen only a few times. This chain links TRBV4-1 with TRBJ1-4; TRBD1 aligns across 7 bases. Germline CDR1 and CDR2: MGHRA and YSYEKL. The V gene end was trimmed by 4 bases and the J gene end by 4 bases; junction bases not matched to a gene: 9. The CDR3 spans 16 residues. This chain's CDR3 is CASSPLGGQINEKLFF. The CDR3, as DNA: TGCGCCAGCAGCCCCCTTGGGGGACAGATTAATGAAAAACTGTTTTTT.

This clone was found once. The V call is TRBV2, the J call TRBJ2-1; the D is unclear. From germline, CDR1 is SNHLY and CDR2 FYNNEI. There are 17 residues in the CDR3. Trimming removed 8 bases at V and 6 bases at J, with 26 bases between. The chain's CDR3 is CASGDGSGPRVANEQFF. As DNA, the CDR3 is TGTGCCAGCGGCGACGGCTCTGGGCCCCGTGTGGCCAATGAGCAGTTCTTC.

This chain links TRBV28 with TRBJ2-7, with 7 nucleotides matching TRBD2. The CDR3 is 13 amino acids. Unmatched junction bases numbered 7, after V lost 7 bases and J lost 4 bases. CDR1 and CDR2 from the germline V gene are MDHEN and SYDVKM. The CDR3 protein is CASKLTGGYEQYF. The CDR3 DNA reads as TGTGCCAGCAAGTTGACGGGAGGATACGAGCAGTACTTC. The entire variable domain, with the rest obtained from reference TRBV28 and TRBJ2-7, is as follows: DVKVTQSSRYLVKRTGEKVFLECVQDMDHENMFWYRQDPGLGLRLIYFSYDVKMKEKGDIPEGYSVSREKKERFSLILESASTNQTSMYLCASKLTGGYEQYFGPGTRLTVT.

This clone appeared a single time. The rearrangement uses TRBV27 and TRBJ1-1; 7 bases fit TRBD1. Germline V gives CDR1 MNHEY, CDR2 SMNVEV (reference sequence). The CDR3 has 13 residues. With 7 bases clipped from V and 8 bases from J, the junction kept 10 bases outside the gene matches. The DNA of the CDR3 is TGTGCCAGCAACCTCTTGGGGACAGCCGAAGCTTTCTTT. Its protein product is CASNLLGTAEAFF.

The chain joins TRBV2 to TRBJ1-3; TRBD1 aligns across 7 bases. The V gene's germline CDR1 is SNHLY and CDR2 FYNNEI. This CDR3 region has 16 residues. With 5 bases clipped from V and 2 bases from J, the junction kept 9 bases outside the gene matches. CDR3 residues: CASSPTGAYPGNTIYF. The DNA for the CDR3 is TGTGCCAGCAGTCCTACAGGGGCTTACCCTGGAAACACCATATATTTT.

The chain carries TRBV7-8 and TRBJ2-7, with D possibly being TRBD1 (6 bases). Germline V gene data show CDR1 as SGHVS and CDR2 as FQNEAQ. Trimming shortened V by 4 bases and J by 0 bases, and 13 bases separated the two germline ends. This CDR3 region has 15 residues. The CDR3 sequence: CASSSPGANSYEQYF. In nucleotides, the CDR3 is TGTGCCAGCAGCTCACCAGGGGCTAACTCCTACGAGCAGTACTTC.

V and J are TRBV7-9 and TRBJ2-3; 7 bases align to TRBD2. This CDR3 spans 14 amino acids. V lost 5 bases to trimming and J lost 5 bases; unmatched junction nucleotides: 7. CDR1 and CDR2 (germline): SEHNR, FQNEAQ (reference sequence). DNA for the CDR3: TGTGCCAGCAGCCCGGGGAGGGGTGAAGATACGCAGTATTTT. Translating gives CASSPGRGEDTQYF.

This chain uses TRBV9 with TRBJ2-2, with D perhaps matching TRBD2 (7 bases). Germline CDR1 and CDR2: SGDLS and YYNGEE. The CDR3 has 17 residues. Between the trimmed V and J ends, which lost 3 bases and 5 bases, there was a span of 20 bases. In DNA form, the CDR3 reads TGTGCCAGCAGCGGGATGGGGGGCGGGAGTAAGACCGGGGAGCTGTTTTTT. Protein sequence: CASSGMGGGSKTGELFF.

The V call is TRBV25-1, the J call TRBJ1-1, with a possible D match to TRBD1 (6 bases). The CDR3 runs to 14 residues. Trimming took off 6 bases at V and 5 bases at J, with 16 bases between the two ends. Per germline, CDR1 MGHDK and CDR2 SYGVNS. CDR3 protein: CASSPGGRGTEAFF. The CDR3 DNA follows: TGTGCCAGCAGCCCGGGGGGGCGAGGGACTGAAGCTTTCTTT.

This rearrangement joins TRBV27 to TRBJ2-7, with TRBD2 matching over 8 bases. The CDR3 spans 17 residues. CDR1 and CDR2 (germline): MNHEY, SMNVEV (reference sequence). Losses at the gene ends were 3 bases for V and 5 bases for J; bases not matched to a gene: 15. CDR3 in DNA: TGTGCCAGCAGTTTGACCCGCGGACTAGCCGGGACCCACGAGCAGTACTTC. Its protein is CASSLTRGLAGTHEQYF.

The J gene is TRBJ2-7, the V gene TRBV11-3; perhaps TRBD1 as D (6 bases). Germline CDR1 reads SGHNT; CDR2 reads YENEEA. This CDR3 comprises 14 residues. V was cut by 1 base and J by 7 bases, with 14 bases left in between. The CDR3 sequence is CASSLGTASGEQYF. CDR3 DNA sequence: TGTGCCAGCAGCTTAGGGACAGCTTCGGGGGAGCAGTACTTC.

This clone appeared once. The chain recombines TRBV19 with TRBJ2-7; no clear D. Germline V CDR1 and CDR2: LNHDA, SQIVND (reference sequence). This CDR3 is 13 amino acids long. Trimming shortened V by 3 bases and J by 3 bases, and 9 bases separated the two germline ends. CDR3 in DNA: TGTGCCAGTAGTATCACTCTTTTCTACGAGCAGTACTTC. Residues: CASSITLFYEQYF.

The J gene is TRBJ2-5, the V gene TRBV9; 14 bases are shared with TRBD2. After removal of 4 bases from V and 5 bases from J, the junction contained 13 bases not matched to a gene. CDR1 and CDR2 (germline): SGDLS, YYNGEE. CDR3 size: 18 residues. This chain's CDR3 is CASSHGTSGSGGLETQYF. The DNA for the CDR3 is TGTGCCAGCAGCCACGGGACTAGCGGGAGTGGGGGATTGGAGACCCAGTACTTC.

Concerning this clone itself: One end of the junction does not line up with germline, which may come from a read error. The genes are TRBV5-1 and TRBJ2-6; 7 bases line up with TRBD2. The CDR3 has 17 amino acids. Germline assignment: CDR1 SGHRS and CDR2 YFSETQ. This CDR3 is CASRSEGGASGANGLTF. CDR3 sequence (DNA): TGCGCCAGCAGGTCCGAGGGAGGGGCCTCTGGGGCCAACGGCCTGACTTTC.